What follows describes a single TCR beta chain. The germline CDR1 and CDR2 sequences are MGHDK and SYGVNS. This CDR3 is built from 16 residues. Unmatched junction bases numbered 11, after V lost 8 bases and J lost 3 bases. Method: immunoSEQ multiplex PCR; TCRdb's copy keeps in-frame clones and lacks some. The sample contains hundreds of thousands of clones, around nine tenths of which appear only once. This record belongs to a study of blood T cell repertoires in COVID-19. Recruitment covered 25 or so US areas and drew participants whose ages spanned roughly 18 to 89 years. Allocation to cohorts depended on clinical history reported by the participants.

The J gene is TRBJ2-5, the V gene TRBV25-1; 11 bases are a match to TRBD2. Sequencing was performed on PBMCs or T cells enriched from blood (not recorded which). This sequence originates from a woman aged 18-29 years who had been exposed to COVID-19. CDR3 DNA: TGTGCCAGCTCCAAAATAGCGGGAGGGCCAGAAGAGACCCAGTACTTC. Translation: CASSKIAGGPEETQYF.